Below, one T cell receptor (beta chain) is given with its context. Its antigen is still unknown. The data were taken from a study of cytomegalovirus exposure and HLA in healthy donors. PCR was performed using 60 Vbeta and 13 Jbeta primers. The data were produced by immunoSEQ multiplex PCR, yet TCRdb's version contains in-frame clones alone and is incomplete. Of about 180,000 clones listed, approximately 88% are singletons. Losses at the gene ends were 5 bases for V and 5 bases for J; bases not matched to a gene: 2. The germline V gene has CDR1 SGHAT and CDR2 FQNNGV. CDR3 length: 12 amino acids. Broader study findings: Clonal expansion was found to be greater in HLA-associated TCR beta chains than in equally common others in a later analysis.

The clonotype originates from a boy between 2 and 10 years old in good health and CMV-seronegative. Source material: PBMCs. This chain joins TRBV11-2 and TRBJ2-5, with 7 bases aligning to TRBD2. CDR3 residues: CASSMGGETQYF. DNA for the CDR3: TGTGCCAGCAGCATGGGGGGGGAGACCCAGTACTTC.